A single TCR beta chain is shown here with its context. Its target is unknown. Use of 60 Vbeta and 13 Jbeta primers characterized the PCR. Libraries were prepared by immunoSEQ multiplex PCR; TCRdb keeps only in-frame clonotypes and omits some of them. The ten top clones account for about 0.9%, within a sample of around 210,000 clones. This specimen belongs to a study of cytomegalovirus exposure and HLA in healthy donors. Study-wide points: Cytomegalovirus-associated status was assigned to around 160 TCR beta chains.

Germline CDR1 reads SGHKS; CDR2 reads YYEKEE (reference sequence). Trimming removed 2 bases at V and 4 bases at J, with 13 bases between. The CDR3 runs to 14 residues. The sample taken for sequencing was PBMCs. This clonotype originated in a woman in her twenties or thirties in good health and CMV-seropositive. The chain recombines TRBV5-5 with TRBJ2-7; possible D gene TRBD1, 6 bases. The CDR3 DNA reads TGTGCCAGCAGCTTCGGGGACACCCTGTACGAGCAGTACTTC. This gives the protein CASSFGDTLYEQYF.